A selection of T cell receptor beta chains follows, all from one sample in a study of T cell clonotyping in hematopoietic cell transplantation. The data were produced by immunoSEQ multiplex PCR, yet TCRdb's version contains in-frame clones alone and is incomplete. The data show roughly 40,000 clones, 95% seen once. The sequenced sample was peripheral blood mononuclear cells. Receptors were obtained from a man under 40 in good health. Some clones in this sample may be carry-over from other donors' samples. Both conserved end residues are part of each CDR3. A D gene is named only where the DNA matches it firmly. A row's size may be missing; if present it is once, few, many or a size class.

cdr3_nt,cdr3_aa,clone_size,cdr3_length,j_call,v_call,d_call
TGTGCCAGCAGTTACGGGACTAGTACGCGGACCCAGTACTTC,CASSYGTSTRTQYF,once,14,TRBJ2-5,TRBV6-6,TRBD2
TGCAGCTCCCGGAGGAACACTGAAGCTTTCTTT,CSSRRNTEAFF,once,11,TRBJ1-1,TRBV29-1,-
TGTGCCAGCAGCATATCCGGGACTCACAATGAGCAGTTCTTC,CASSISGTHNEQFF,-,14,TRBJ2-1,TRBV7-9,-
TGTGCCAGCAGTTACTGGACAGCCGAGAACACTGAAGCTTTCTTT,CASSYWTAENTEAFF,once,15,TRBJ1-1,TRBV6-5,-
TGTGCCAGCAGCTCCCCTGAGACAGGGTCCTACGAGCAGTACTTC,CASSSPETGSYEQYF,-,15,TRBJ2-7,TRBV5-6,TRBD1
TGTGCCAGTAGTCCCGGGACGGACAATTCACCCCTCCACTTT,CASSPGTDNSPLHF,-,14,TRBJ1-6,TRBV19,-
TGTGCCAGCAGCTGGAAAACGACAGGGTTTAGGACCGGGGAGCTGTTTTTT,CASSWKTTGFRTGELFF,-,17,TRBJ2-2,TRBV7-6,TRBD1
TGTGCCAGCAGCGTAGGAGGGAACACCGGGGAGCTGTTTTTT,CASSVGGNTGELFF,few,14,TRBJ2-2,TRBV9,-
TGTGCCAGTAGAGGTGGCGGAGTAAGCAATCAGCCCCAGCATTTT,CASRGGGVSNQPQHF,-,15,TRBJ1-5,TRBV19,-
TGTGCCAGCAGTTACCGGCCGGGGGGCACAAATGAGCAGTTCTTC,CASSYRPGGTNEQFF,-,15,TRBJ2-1,TRBV6-5,-
TGTGCCAGCAGCTCGCTGACAGGTCGGAGCGGTGGCTACACCTTC,CASSSLTGRSGGYTF,-,15,TRBJ1-2,TRBV11-2,-
TGTGCCAGCAGCTTGGGCGCAAACTATGGCTACACCTTC,CASSLGANYGYTF,-,13,TRBJ1-2,TRBV11-2,-
TGTGCCAGCAGCCAAGAAATGACAGGGTATACTGAAGCTTTCTTT,CASSQEMTGYTEAFF,-,15,TRBJ1-1,TRBV4-2,TRBD1
TGCGCCAGCAGCCAAGGTGGCCCTACGGGGAGTCCCACCTACGAGCAGTACTTC,CASSQGGPTGSPTYEQYF,-,18,TRBJ2-7,TRBV4-1,-
TGTGCCAGCAGCGTAGGGTGGACCTGGAACACCGGGGAGCTGTTTTTT,CASSVGWTWNTGELFF,-,16,TRBJ2-2,TRBV9,-
TGCGCCAGCAGGGAAGGACTAGTTCTGGTAGAAGAGACCCAGTACTTC,CASREGLVLVEETQYF,-,16,TRBJ2-5,TRBV10-2,TRBD2
TGCGCCAGCAGCCAAGATGTACAGCCGTATAATTCACCCCTCCACTTT,CASSQDVQPYNSPLHF,once,16,TRBJ1-6,TRBV4-1,-
TGTGCCTGGAGTGTAGGACTAGACACCGGGGAGCTGCTTTTT,CAWSVGLDTGELLF,-,14,TRBJ2-2,TRBV30,TRBD2
TGCGCCAGCAGCCAAGACGCGGGTTCCGAGCAGTACTTC,CASSQDAGSEQYF,-,13,TRBJ2-7,TRBV4-3,-
TGCGCCAGCAGCCATCATCCACAAGAGACCCAGTACTTC,CASSHHPQETQYF,-,13,TRBJ2-5,TRBV10-1,-
TGTGCCAGCAGTTCCAGGGACTCACCCCTCCACTTT,CASSSRDSPLHF,-,12,TRBJ1-6,TRBV27,-
TGTGCCAGCAGCTTAGTTGGCGGGAGGGCCGTAAACGTAGAGCAGTACTTC,CASSLVGGRAVNVEQYF,-,17,TRBJ2-7,TRBV11-3,TRBD2
TGTGCCATCAGTGAGCTGTTAGATACGCAGTATTTT,CAISELLDTQYF,-,12,TRBJ2-3,TRBV10-3,-
TGTGCCAGCAGCCAAGACAGCTATGGCTACACCTTC,CASSQDSYGYTF,-,12,TRBJ1-2,TRBV14,-
TGTGCCAGCAGCCCCCCGGGACAGGGGGCCGCCGGGGAGCTGTTTTTT,CASSPPGQGAAGELFF,-,16,TRBJ2-2,TRBV11-3,TRBD1
TGTGCCAGCAGGTCGGGACAGGGTCGGTACGAGCAGTACTTC,CASRSGQGRYEQYF,-,14,TRBJ2-7,TRBV7-8,TRBD1
TGTGCCAGCAGCGTAGTGGCAGGGGACACAGATACGCAGTATTTT,CASSVVAGDTDTQYF,-,15,TRBJ2-3,TRBV9,-
TGTGCCAGCAGTTACTCGCCGACAGGTACTAACTATGGCTACACCTTC,CASSYSPTGTNYGYTF,-,16,TRBJ1-2,TRBV6-5,-
TGTGCCAGCTCACCCGGGGGGGATACGAACACCGGGGAGCTGTTTTTT,CASSPGGDTNTGELFF,-,16,TRBJ2-2,TRBV7-9,TRBD2
TGTGCCAGCAGATTCCGGGTCCAAGAGACCCAGTACTTC,CASRFRVQETQYF,-,13,TRBJ2-5,TRBV13,-
TGCGCCAGCAACCATCTAACAGGGGCCTATAATTCACCCCTCCACTTT,CASNHLTGAYNSPLHF,-,16,TRBJ1-6,TRBV4-1,TRBD1
TGTGCCAGCAGCACAACGAGGCTCCAAGAGACCCAGTACTTC,CASSTTRLQETQYF,once,14,TRBJ2-5,TRBV11-3,-
TGTGCCAGTAGTATAGGGGAAAAACTGTTTTTT,CASSIGEKLFF,-,11,TRBJ1-4,TRBV19,-
TGTGCCAGCAGCGGGACAGGGGAGAATTGGAACACCGGGGAGCTGTTTTTT,CASSGTGENWNTGELFF,-,17,TRBJ2-2,TRBV2,TRBD1
TGTGCCAGCATCCCAGTCATGAACACTGAAGCTTTCTTT,CASIPVMNTEAFF,-,13,TRBJ1-1,TRBV13,-
TGTGCCATCATCAAGGACGGGGACTCTATGAACACCGGGGAGCTGTTTTTT,CAIIKDGDSMNTGELFF,-,17,TRBJ2-2,TRBV10-3,-
TGTGCCATCAGTGAAACCGGGACAGCTTACGAGCAGTACTTC,CAISETGTAYEQYF,-,14,TRBJ2-7,TRBV10-3,TRBD1
TGTGCCAGCAGCTTACGACAGGGGGCCCACAATGAGCAGTTCTTC,CASSLRQGAHNEQFF,-,15,TRBJ2-1,TRBV7-9,TRBD1
TGTGCCAGCAGCCTCCACCCCCGACAGAACACTGAAGCTTTCTTT,CASSLHPRQNTEAFF,-,15,TRBJ1-1,TRBV7-2,-
TGCGCCAGCAGCTCCGGAAACACTGAAGCTTTCTTT,CASSSGNTEAFF,once,12,TRBJ1-1,TRBV5-1,-
TGTGCCAGCAGCGTATTCAGTGGGACAGGGACGAGGGGCTACACCTTC,CASSVFSGTGTRGYTF,-,16,TRBJ1-2,TRBV9,TRBD1
TGTGCCAGCAGCCGTTCGGGCCTGGGAACCGGGGAGCTGTTTTTT,CASSRSGLGTGELFF,-,15,TRBJ2-2,TRBV4-2,-
TGTGCCAGCAGTCGTGGGAGGGAGTGGGAGACCCAGTACTTC,CASSRGREWETQYF,-,14,TRBJ2-5,TRBV11-2,TRBD2
TGTGCCAGCAGTGGACAGGGGCCCCTGGAAGAGCAGTACTTC,CASSGQGPLEEQYF,-,14,TRBJ2-7,TRBV2,TRBD1
TGTGCCAGCAGCTTGGCCCACCGGGGCTTAGGTAATGAGCAGTTCTTC,CASSLAHRGLGNEQFF,-,16,TRBJ2-1,TRBV5-4,-
TGTGCCAGCAGCGGGGACAGGTCGAGCACAGATACGCAGTATTTT,CASSGDRSSTDTQYF,once,15,TRBJ2-3,TRBV9,TRBD1
TGCGCCAGCAGCCAAGACCTCATAGCGGGAGGCCTTCTTGACGAGCAGTACTTC,CASSQDLIAGGLLDEQYF,-,18,TRBJ2-7,TRBV4-3,TRBD2
TGTGCCAGCAGCCAAGATGCGGGGGGAGCCGGCGAGCAGTACTTC,CASSQDAGGAGEQYF,-,15,TRBJ2-7,TRBV4-2,TRBD2
TGTGCCAGTAGTATCTCAGATAGACCGCCGGGGGAGCAGTACTTC,CASSISDRPPGEQYF,-,15,TRBJ2-7,TRBV19,-
TGCAGCGTTGTGGACAGGGGGAATCAGCCCCAGCATTTT,CSVVDRGNQPQHF,-,13,TRBJ1-5,TRBV29-1,TRBD1
TGTGCCAGCAGCGAGGGACTAGCGGGGGGTTGGGATACGCAGTATTTT,CASSEGLAGGWDTQYF,-,16,TRBJ2-3,TRBV9,TRBD2
TGCGCCAGCAGCAATAATGGGGGAGACACTGAAGCTTTCTTT,CASSNNGGDTEAFF,-,14,TRBJ1-1,TRBV5-1,-
TGCGCCAGCAGCCAAGACGCCTCGTGGTCTTCTAATCAGCCCCAGCATTTT,CASSQDASWSSNQPQHF,-,17,TRBJ1-5,TRBV4-1,-